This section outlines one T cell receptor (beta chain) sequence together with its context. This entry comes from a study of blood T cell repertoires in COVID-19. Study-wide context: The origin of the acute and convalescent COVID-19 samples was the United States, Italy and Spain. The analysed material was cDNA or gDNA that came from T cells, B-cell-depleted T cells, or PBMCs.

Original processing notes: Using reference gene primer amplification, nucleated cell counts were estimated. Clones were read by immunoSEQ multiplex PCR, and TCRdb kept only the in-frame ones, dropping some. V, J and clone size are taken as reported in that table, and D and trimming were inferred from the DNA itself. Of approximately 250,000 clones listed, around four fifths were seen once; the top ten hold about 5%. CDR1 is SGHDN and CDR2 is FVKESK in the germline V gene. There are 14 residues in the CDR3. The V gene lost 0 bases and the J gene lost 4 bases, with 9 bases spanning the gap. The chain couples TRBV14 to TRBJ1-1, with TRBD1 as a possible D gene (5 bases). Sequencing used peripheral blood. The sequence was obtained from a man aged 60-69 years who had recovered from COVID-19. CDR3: CASSQEWGGTEAFF. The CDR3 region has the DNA TGTGCCAGCAGCCAAGAGTGGGGGGGCACTGAAGCTTTCTTT.